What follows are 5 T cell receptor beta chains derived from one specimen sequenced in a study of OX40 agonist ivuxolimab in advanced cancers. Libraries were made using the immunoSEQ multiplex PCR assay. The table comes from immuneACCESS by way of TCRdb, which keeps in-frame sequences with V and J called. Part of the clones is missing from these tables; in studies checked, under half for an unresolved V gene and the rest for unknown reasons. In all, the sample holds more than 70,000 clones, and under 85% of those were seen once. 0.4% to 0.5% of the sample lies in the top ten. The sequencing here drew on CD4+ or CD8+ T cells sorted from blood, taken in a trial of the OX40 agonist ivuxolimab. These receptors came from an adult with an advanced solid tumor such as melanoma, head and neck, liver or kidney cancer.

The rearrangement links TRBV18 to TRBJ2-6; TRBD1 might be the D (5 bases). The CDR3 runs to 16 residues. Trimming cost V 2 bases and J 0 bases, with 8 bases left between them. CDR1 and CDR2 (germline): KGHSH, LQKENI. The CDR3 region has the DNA TGTGCCAGCTCACCATCGACAGTCTCTGGGGCCAACGTCCTGACTTTC. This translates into CASSPSTVSGANVLTF.

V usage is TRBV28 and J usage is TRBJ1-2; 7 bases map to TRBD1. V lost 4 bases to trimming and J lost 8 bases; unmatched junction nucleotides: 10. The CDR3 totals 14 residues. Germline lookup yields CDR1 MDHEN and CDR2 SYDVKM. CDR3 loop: CASSSPGQNRGYTF. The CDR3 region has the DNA TGTGCCAGCAGTTCACCGGGACAGAACCGAGGCTACACCTTC.

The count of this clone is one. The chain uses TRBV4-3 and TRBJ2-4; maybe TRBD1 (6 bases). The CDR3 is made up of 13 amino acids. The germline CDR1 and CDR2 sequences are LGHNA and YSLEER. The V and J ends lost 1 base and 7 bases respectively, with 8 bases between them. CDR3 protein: CASSQVGANIQYF. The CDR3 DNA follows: TGCGCCAGCAGCCAAGTGGGGGCGAACATTCAGTACTTC.

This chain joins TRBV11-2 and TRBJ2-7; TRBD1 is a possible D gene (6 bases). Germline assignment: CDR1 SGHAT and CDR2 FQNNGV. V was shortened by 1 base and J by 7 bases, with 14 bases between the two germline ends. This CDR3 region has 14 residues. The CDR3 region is CASSLGGDGTEQYV. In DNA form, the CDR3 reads TGTGCCAGCAGCTTAGGGGGCGACGGGACAGAGCAGTACGTC.

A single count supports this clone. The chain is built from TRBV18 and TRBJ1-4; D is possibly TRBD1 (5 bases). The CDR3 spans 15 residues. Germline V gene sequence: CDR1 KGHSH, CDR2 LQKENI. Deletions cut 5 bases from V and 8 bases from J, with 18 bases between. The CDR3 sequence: CASSLKGSAGEKLFF. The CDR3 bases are TGTGCCAGCTCATTAAAAGGTTCAGCAGGGGAAAAACTGTTTTTT.